These 10 T cell receptor beta chains share one sample of origin, sequenced in a study of Ad26.COV2.S vaccination and SARS-CoV-2 variants. The treatment denotes: 15 to 20 received Ad26.COV2.S at low or high dose, single or two shots; about 5 received placebo; per-sample allocation not given. On day 63 after the first injection, vaccine and placebo recipients gave samples. Assay: immunoSEQ multiplex PCR; the TCRdb copy retains only in-frame clones and omits some. The repertoire consists of about 680,000 clones, with 89% occurring once and the leading ten covering approximately 1.5%. Sequenced material: peripheral blood, taken in a trial of Ad26.COV2.S vaccine versus placebo. These receptors all stem from a person between 18 and 65 years old who received the Ad26.COV2.S COVID-19 vaccine or a placebo.

This clone was seen a handful of times. The V gene is TRBV11-2, the J gene TRBJ1-2; D remains ambiguous. The V gene's germline CDR1 is SGHAT and CDR2 FQNNGV. Trimming left V 1 base short and J 4 bases short, with 7 bases between. The CDR3 consists of 13 residues. Written as DNA, the CDR3 is TGTGCCAGCAGCTTAGTAATATCCTATGGCTACACCTTC. The encoded protein is CASSLVISYGYTF.

The chain employs TRBV10-1 and TRBJ1-5; 9 bases are shared with TRBD1. Germline assignment: CDR1 WNHNN and CDR2 SYGVQD (reference sequence). The V and J ends lost 2 bases and 6 bases, in that order; junction bases with no gene match: 5. This CDR3 is 15 amino acids long. The CDR3 nucleotides are TGCGCCAGCAGTGAGGGACAGGGGTTGGGTCAGCCCCAGCATTTT. Its translation is CASSEGQGLGQPQHF.

The V gene is TRBV5-1, the J gene TRBJ2-1; the D gene is possibly TRBD1 (6 bases). The CDR3 is made up of 14 amino acids. Trimming left V 0 bases short and J 4 bases short, with 8 bases between. Germline V gene data show CDR1 as SGHRS and CDR2 as YFSETQ. CDR3: CASSLVGQYNEQFF. CDR3 nucleotide sequence: TGCGCCAGCAGCTTGGTAGGACAGTACAATGAGCAGTTCTTC.

The chain links TRBV3-1 (or the pseudogene TRBV3-2) to TRBJ1-2; 7 bases agree with TRBD1. This CDR3 has 17 amino acids. V lost 0 bases to trimming and J lost 0 bases; unmatched junction nucleotides: 7. The germline V gene has CDR1 LGHDT and CDR2 YNNKEL (reference sequence). This CDR3 is CASSQDSGTGANYGYTF. CDR3 nucleotides: TGTGCCAGCAGCCAAGATTCCGGTACAGGGGCTAACTATGGCTACACCTTC.

J is TRBJ1-4 and V is TRBV6-5, with D tentatively TRBD1 (5 bases). With 6 bases removed from V and 8 bases from J, the gap between germline ends came to 16 bases. CDR1 and CDR2 from the germline V gene are MNHEY and SVGAGI. The CDR3 is 14 amino acids. The CDR3 DNA reads as TGTGCCAGCAGCCCCGGGACTACGGGCGAAAAACTGTTTTTT. Protein sequence: CASSPGTTGEKLFF.

The CDR3 loop is CASSLSRLQNTEAFF. The CDR3 DNA reads TGTGCCAGCAGCTTGTCCCGACTTCAGAACACTGAAGCTTTCTTT. This chain connects TRBV13 to TRBJ1-1; no reliable D call. Trimming removed 3 bases at V and 1 base at J, with 12 bases between. The CDR3 sequence is 15 residues long. Germline CDR1 PRHDT, CDR2 FYEKMQ (reference sequence). Using reference TRBV13 and TRBJ1-1 for the parts outside the CDR3, the full variable domain is AAGVIQSPRHLIKEKRETATLKCYPIPRHDTVYWYQQGPGQDPQFLISFYEKMQSDKGSIPDRFSAQQFSDYHSELNMSSLELGDSALYFCASSLSRLQNTEAFFGQGTRLTVV.

The chain employs TRBV7-9 and TRBJ1-2; D remains unclear. The CDR3 has 15 residues. The germline CDR1 and CDR2 sequences are SEHNR and FQNEAQ (reference sequence). V was cut by 3 bases and J by 1 base, with 12 bases left in between. CDR3 sequence reads: CASSFDTALNYGYTF. CDR3 sequence (DNA): TGTGCCAGCAGCTTTGACACTGCCCTTAACTATGGCTACACCTTC.

This rearrangement joins TRBV20-1 to TRBJ2-2; the match to TRBD1 covers 7 bases. The CDR3 runs 15 residues. Germline assignment: CDR1 DFQATT and CDR2 SNEGSKA (reference sequence). V shed 5 bases and J 1 base; nucleotides not matched to a gene: 7. CDR3 sequence (DNA): TGCAGTGCTGGTGACAGGGCCTGGAACACCGGGGAGCTGTTTTTT. Protein: CSAGDRAWNTGELFF.

This chain uses TRBV5-1 with TRBJ1-5, with 8 positions matching TRBD1. The length of the CDR3 is 15 residues. The junction had 9 bases not matched to a gene; V was cut back by 4 bases and J by 6 bases. Germline CDR1 reads SGHRS; CDR2 reads YFSETQ. This CDR3 reads CASSRDSGGTQPQHF. DNA of the CDR3: TGCGCCAGCAGCAGGGACTCAGGGGGCACTCAGCCCCAGCATTTT.

The count of this clone is one. The J gene is TRBJ1-1, the V gene TRBV2; 7 bases agree with TRBD1. The CDR3 sequence is 13 residues long. CDR1 and CDR2 from the germline V gene are SNHLY and FYNNEI. The V gene end was trimmed by 5 bases and the J gene end by 4 bases; junction bases not matched to a gene: 4. The CDR3 region has the DNA TGTGCCAGCAGTTCGGGACAGCGCACTGAAGCTTTCTTT. Its translation is CASSSGQRTEAFF.